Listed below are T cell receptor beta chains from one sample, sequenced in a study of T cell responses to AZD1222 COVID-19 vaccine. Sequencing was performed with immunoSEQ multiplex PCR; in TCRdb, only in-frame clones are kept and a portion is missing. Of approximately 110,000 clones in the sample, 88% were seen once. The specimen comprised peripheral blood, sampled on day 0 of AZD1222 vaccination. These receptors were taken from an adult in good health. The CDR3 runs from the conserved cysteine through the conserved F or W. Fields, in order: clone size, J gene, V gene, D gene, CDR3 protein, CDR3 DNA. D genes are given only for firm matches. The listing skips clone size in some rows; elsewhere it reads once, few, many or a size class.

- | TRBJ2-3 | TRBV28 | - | CASSFSRTSTDTQYF | TGTGCCAGCAGTTTCTCCAGGACTAGCACAGATACGCAGTATTTT
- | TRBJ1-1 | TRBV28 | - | CASSSPSVRAFF | TGTGCCAGCAGTTCCCCATCTGTGAGGGCTTTCTTT
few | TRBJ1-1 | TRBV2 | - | CASTEGLTRAFF | TGTGCCAGCACCGAGGGACTCACCAGGGCTTTCTTT
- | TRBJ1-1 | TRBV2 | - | CASSPNEVNTEAFF | TGTGCCAGCAGCCCAAACGAGGTTAACACTGAAGCTTTCTTT
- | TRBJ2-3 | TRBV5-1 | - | CASSLVAVGTDTQYF | TGCGCCAGCAGCTTGGTGGCGGTAGGAACAGATACGCAGTATTTT
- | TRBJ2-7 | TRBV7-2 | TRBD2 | CASSPDRTSTEQYF | TGTGCCAGCAGCCCCGATCGGACTAGCACCGAGCAGTACTTC
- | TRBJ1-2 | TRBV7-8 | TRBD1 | CASSSGAPGQGFYGYTF | TGTGCCAGCAGCTCGGGAGCACCGGGACAGGGGTTTTATGGCTACACCTTC
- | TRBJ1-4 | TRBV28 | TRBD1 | CYTQQGGQTATNEKLFF | TGTTATACCCAGCAGGGGGGGCAGACCGCAACTAATGAAAAACTGTTTTTT
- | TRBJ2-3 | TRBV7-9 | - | CASSGQGWGTDTQYF | TGTGCCAGCAGCGGTCAGGGGTGGGGTACAGATACGCAGTATTTT
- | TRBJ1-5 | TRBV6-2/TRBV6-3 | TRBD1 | CASSYSGTGLFNQPQHF | TGTGCCAGCAGTTATTCCGGGACAGGGTTATTTAATCAGCCCCAGCATTTT
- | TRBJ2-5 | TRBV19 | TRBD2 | CASSKGGTSGGQETQYF | TGTGCCAGTAGTAAAGGCGGGACTAGCGGGGGACAAGAGACCCAGTACTTC
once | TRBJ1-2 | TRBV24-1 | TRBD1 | CATSDTPGQGKLYGYTF | TGTGCCACCAGTGATACACCGGGACAGGGGAAACTTTATGGCTACACCTTC
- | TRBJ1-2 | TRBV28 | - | CASSLTYYGYTF | TGTGCCAGCAGCCTCACTTACTATGGCTACACCTTC
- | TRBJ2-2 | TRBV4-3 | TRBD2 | CASSQGAVLAGVTGELFF | TGCGCCAGCAGCCAAGGCGCTGTACTAGCGGGGGTCACCGGGGAGCTGTTTTTT
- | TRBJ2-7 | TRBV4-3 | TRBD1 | CASSQDEGAGSYEQYF | TGCGCCAGCAGCCAAGATGAGGGGGCCGGATCCTACGAGCAGTACTTC
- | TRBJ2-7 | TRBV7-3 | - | CASSPRWERYEQYF | TGTGCCAGCAGCCCTCGCTGGGAACGCTACGAGCAGTACTTC
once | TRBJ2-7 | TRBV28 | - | CASSLWTGEQYF | TGTGCCAGCAGTTTATGGACGGGAGAGCAGTACTTC
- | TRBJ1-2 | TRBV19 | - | CASTGTNYGYTF | TGTGCCAGTACAGGTACTAACTATGGCTACACCTTC
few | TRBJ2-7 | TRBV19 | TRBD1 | CASSRWGQGAGEQYF | TGTGCCAGTAGCAGATGGGGACAGGGGGCAGGCGAGCAGTACTTC
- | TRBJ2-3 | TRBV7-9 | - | CASSLRNPSTDTQYF | TGTGCCAGCAGCTTGCGGAACCCTAGCACAGATACGCAGTATTTT
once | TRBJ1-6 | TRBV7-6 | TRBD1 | CASSFRQGGDSPLHF | TGTGCCAGCAGCTTCCGACAGGGGGGGGATTCACCCCTCCACTTT
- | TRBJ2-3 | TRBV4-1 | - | CASSQVLGGTDTQYF | TGCGCCAGCAGCCAAGTATTAGGTGGCACAGATACGCAGTATTTT
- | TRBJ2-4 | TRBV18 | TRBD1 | CASSANRGAKNIQYF | TGTGCCAGCTCAGCGAACAGGGGGGCCAAAAACATTCAGTACTTC
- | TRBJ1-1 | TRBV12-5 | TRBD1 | CASGPSGGRAEAFF | TGTGCTAGTGGTCCCTCAGGGGGCCGGGCTGAAGCTTTCTTT
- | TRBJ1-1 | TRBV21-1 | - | CASSEKAGNTEAFF | TGTGCCAGCAGTGAAAAGGCGGGGAACACTGAAGCTTTCTTT
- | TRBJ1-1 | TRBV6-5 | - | CASRPLRLNTEAFF | TGTGCCAGCAGACCCTTGCGGTTGAACACTGAAGCTTTCTTT
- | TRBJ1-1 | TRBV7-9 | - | CASSLRGGEAFF | TGTGCCAGCAGCTTGAGGGGAGGTGAAGCTTTCTTT
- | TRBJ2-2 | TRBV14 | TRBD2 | CASSQRSPRGVRTGELFF | TGTGCCAGCAGCCAAAGGTCCCCCCGGGGGGTAAGGACCGGGGAGCTGTTTTTT
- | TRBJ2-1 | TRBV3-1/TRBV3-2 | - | CASSQEPGARSYNEQFF | TGTGCCAGCAGCCAAGAGCCGGGAGCCAGGTCGTACAATGAGCAGTTCTTC
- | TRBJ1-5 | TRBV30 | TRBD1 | CAWSADRGENQPQHF | TGTGCCTGGAGCGCGGACAGGGGGGAAAATCAGCCCCAGCATTTT
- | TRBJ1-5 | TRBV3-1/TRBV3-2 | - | CASSQAGAGQPQHF | TGTGCCAGCAGCCAGGCAGGAGCTGGTCAGCCCCAGCATTTT
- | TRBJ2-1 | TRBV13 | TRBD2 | CASSSGTRGDEQFF | TGTGCCAGCAGCTCGGGGACTAGGGGGGATGAGCAGTTCTTC
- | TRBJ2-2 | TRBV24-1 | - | CATSDPQITGELFF | TGTGCCACCAGTGACCCCCAGATCACCGGGGAGCTGTTTTTT
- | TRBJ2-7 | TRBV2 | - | CASRVLSYEQYF | TGTGCCAGCAGGGTACTCAGTTACGAGCAGTACTTC
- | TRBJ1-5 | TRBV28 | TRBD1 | CASSSSGTGFNQPQHF | TGTGCCAGCAGTTCCTCCGGGACAGGTTTCAATCAGCCCCAGCATTTT
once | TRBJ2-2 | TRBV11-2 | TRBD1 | CASRPTGGPNTGELFF | TGTGCCAGCAGGCCAACAGGGGGCCCGAACACCGGGGAGCTGTTTTTT
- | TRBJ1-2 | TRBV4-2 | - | CASSQDLGTDYGYTF | TGTGCCAGCAGCCAAGATCTCGGGACGGACTATGGCTACACCTTC
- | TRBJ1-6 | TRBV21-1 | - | CASSKLSWQGAYNSPLHF | TGTGCCAGCAGCAAACTGTCCTGGCAGGGGGCGTATAATTCACCCCTCCACTTT
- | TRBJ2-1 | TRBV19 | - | CASTSRLLSSYNEQFF | TGTGCCAGTACTTCAAGACTCCTGAGCTCCTACAATGAGCAGTTCTTC
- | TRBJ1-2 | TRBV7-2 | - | CASSLATGYGYTF | TGTGCCAGCAGCTTAGCGACGGGGTATGGCTACACCTTC
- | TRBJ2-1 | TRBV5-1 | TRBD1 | CASSTLQGNEQFF | TGCGCCAGCAGCACCCTACAGGGGAACGAGCAGTTCTTC
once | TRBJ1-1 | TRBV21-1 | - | CASSKLRRGEAFF | TGTGCCAGCAGCAAATTGCGGAGGGGGGAAGCTTTCTTT
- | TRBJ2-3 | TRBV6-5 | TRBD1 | CASSYRGPGDTQYF | TGTGCCAGCAGTTACAGGGGGCCCGGAGATACGCAGTATTTT
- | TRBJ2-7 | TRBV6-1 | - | CASSEGRHYEQYF | TGTGCCAGCAGTGAAGGGCGTCACTACGAGCAGTACTTC
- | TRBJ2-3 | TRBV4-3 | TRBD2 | CASSQVGPNQRGPDTQYF | TGCGCCAGCAGCCAAGTGGGTCCTAACCAGCGGGGTCCAGATACGCAGTATTTT
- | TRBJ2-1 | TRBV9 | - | CASSATAGLVNEQFF | TGTGCCAGCAGCGCGACGGCGGGCCTTGTGAATGAGCAGTTCTTC
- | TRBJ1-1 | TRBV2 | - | CAALLLNTEAFF | TGTGCCGCTCTCCTTCTGAACACTGAAGCTTTCTTT
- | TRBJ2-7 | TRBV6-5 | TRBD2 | CASSYSLAGGYEQYF | TGTGCCAGCAGTTACTCGCTAGCGGGGGGCTACGAGCAGTACTTC
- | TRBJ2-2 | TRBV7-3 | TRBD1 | CASSLQTGGDLGELFF | TGTGCCAGCAGCCTACAGACAGGGGGAGACCTGGGGGAGCTGTTTTTT
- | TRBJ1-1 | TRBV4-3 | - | CASSQTPGHQDTEAFF | TGCGCCAGCAGCCAAACCCCAGGACACCAGGACACTGAAGCTTTCTTT
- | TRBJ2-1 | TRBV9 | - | CASSVGGFLATRNEQFF | TGTGCCAGCAGCGTAGGGGGATTCCTAGCGACCAGGAATGAGCAGTTCTTC
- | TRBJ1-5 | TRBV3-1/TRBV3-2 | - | CASSYGGGQPQHF | TGTGCCAGCAGCTACGGGGGGGGTCAGCCCCAGCATTTT
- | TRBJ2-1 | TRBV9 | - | CASSAADIAWRGVEQFF | TGTGCCAGCAGCGCCGCCGATATAGCGTGGCGTGGGGTTGAGCAGTTCTTC
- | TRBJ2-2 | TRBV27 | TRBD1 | CASNIQGTSNTGELFF | TGTGCCAGCAATATACAGGGGACGTCGAACACCGGGGAGCTGTTTTTT
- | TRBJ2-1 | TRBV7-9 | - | CASSAGYNEQFF | TGTGCCAGCAGCGCAGGTTACAATGAGCAGTTCTTC
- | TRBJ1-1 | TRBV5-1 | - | CASSFRGEGDQAFF | TGCGCCAGCAGCTTCCGGGGAGAGGGGGATCAAGCTTTCTTT
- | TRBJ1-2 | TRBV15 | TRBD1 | CATSRRDRAYGYTF | TGTGCCACCAGCAGACGGGACAGAGCGTATGGCTACACCTTC
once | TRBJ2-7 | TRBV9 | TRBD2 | CASSVELADSYEQYF | TGTGCCAGCAGCGTCGAACTAGCGGATTCCTACGAGCAGTACTTC
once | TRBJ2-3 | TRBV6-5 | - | CASSYSHLDTQYF | TGTGCCAGCAGTTACTCGCATCTTGATACGCAGTATTTT